Ten or more counts support the clone carrying this T cell receptor beta chain. The antigen is undetermined. There are 17 residues in the CDR3. Per germline, CDR1 SGHVS and CDR2 FNYEAQ. J was trimmed by 4 bases and V by 5 bases; bases with no gene match: 8. This record comes from a study of human T cells and chemical hapten exposure. Study observations and caveats: Expanded TCRs showed more large CDR3 clusters than pre-sensitization or healthy control sets.

Regarding time point: pre-sensitization, week 0. The sample's treatment: therapeutic diphenylcyclopropenone sensitization with weekly scalp DPC. Investigators collected blood before applying each patch test. In the original analysis: Counts of TCRs in each sample centred on a median of around 92,000 and extended from roughly 25,000 to 750,000. From the RACE reads, TCRdb called clonotypes with MiXCR, one entry per CDR3 protein. These V and J calls originate from TCRdb's pipeline instead of the authors' own analysis. Seen here are 300,000 to 400,000 distinct CDR3 sequences, roughly 5% observed once, and the top ten hold 2.6%.

This chain joins TRBV7-6 and TRBJ2-3; the match to TRBD2 covers 14 bases. This receptor was identified in a woman in her forties or fifties with alopecia areata. Some clones in this sample may be carry-over from other donors' samples. Material: whole blood, obtained in connection with sensitization to the hapten diphenylcyclopropenone (DPC). CDR3 in amino acids: CASSTGTSGGSADTQYF. CDR3 nucleotides: TGTGCCAGCAGCACCGGGACTAGCGGGGGATCGGCAGATACGCAGTATTTT.